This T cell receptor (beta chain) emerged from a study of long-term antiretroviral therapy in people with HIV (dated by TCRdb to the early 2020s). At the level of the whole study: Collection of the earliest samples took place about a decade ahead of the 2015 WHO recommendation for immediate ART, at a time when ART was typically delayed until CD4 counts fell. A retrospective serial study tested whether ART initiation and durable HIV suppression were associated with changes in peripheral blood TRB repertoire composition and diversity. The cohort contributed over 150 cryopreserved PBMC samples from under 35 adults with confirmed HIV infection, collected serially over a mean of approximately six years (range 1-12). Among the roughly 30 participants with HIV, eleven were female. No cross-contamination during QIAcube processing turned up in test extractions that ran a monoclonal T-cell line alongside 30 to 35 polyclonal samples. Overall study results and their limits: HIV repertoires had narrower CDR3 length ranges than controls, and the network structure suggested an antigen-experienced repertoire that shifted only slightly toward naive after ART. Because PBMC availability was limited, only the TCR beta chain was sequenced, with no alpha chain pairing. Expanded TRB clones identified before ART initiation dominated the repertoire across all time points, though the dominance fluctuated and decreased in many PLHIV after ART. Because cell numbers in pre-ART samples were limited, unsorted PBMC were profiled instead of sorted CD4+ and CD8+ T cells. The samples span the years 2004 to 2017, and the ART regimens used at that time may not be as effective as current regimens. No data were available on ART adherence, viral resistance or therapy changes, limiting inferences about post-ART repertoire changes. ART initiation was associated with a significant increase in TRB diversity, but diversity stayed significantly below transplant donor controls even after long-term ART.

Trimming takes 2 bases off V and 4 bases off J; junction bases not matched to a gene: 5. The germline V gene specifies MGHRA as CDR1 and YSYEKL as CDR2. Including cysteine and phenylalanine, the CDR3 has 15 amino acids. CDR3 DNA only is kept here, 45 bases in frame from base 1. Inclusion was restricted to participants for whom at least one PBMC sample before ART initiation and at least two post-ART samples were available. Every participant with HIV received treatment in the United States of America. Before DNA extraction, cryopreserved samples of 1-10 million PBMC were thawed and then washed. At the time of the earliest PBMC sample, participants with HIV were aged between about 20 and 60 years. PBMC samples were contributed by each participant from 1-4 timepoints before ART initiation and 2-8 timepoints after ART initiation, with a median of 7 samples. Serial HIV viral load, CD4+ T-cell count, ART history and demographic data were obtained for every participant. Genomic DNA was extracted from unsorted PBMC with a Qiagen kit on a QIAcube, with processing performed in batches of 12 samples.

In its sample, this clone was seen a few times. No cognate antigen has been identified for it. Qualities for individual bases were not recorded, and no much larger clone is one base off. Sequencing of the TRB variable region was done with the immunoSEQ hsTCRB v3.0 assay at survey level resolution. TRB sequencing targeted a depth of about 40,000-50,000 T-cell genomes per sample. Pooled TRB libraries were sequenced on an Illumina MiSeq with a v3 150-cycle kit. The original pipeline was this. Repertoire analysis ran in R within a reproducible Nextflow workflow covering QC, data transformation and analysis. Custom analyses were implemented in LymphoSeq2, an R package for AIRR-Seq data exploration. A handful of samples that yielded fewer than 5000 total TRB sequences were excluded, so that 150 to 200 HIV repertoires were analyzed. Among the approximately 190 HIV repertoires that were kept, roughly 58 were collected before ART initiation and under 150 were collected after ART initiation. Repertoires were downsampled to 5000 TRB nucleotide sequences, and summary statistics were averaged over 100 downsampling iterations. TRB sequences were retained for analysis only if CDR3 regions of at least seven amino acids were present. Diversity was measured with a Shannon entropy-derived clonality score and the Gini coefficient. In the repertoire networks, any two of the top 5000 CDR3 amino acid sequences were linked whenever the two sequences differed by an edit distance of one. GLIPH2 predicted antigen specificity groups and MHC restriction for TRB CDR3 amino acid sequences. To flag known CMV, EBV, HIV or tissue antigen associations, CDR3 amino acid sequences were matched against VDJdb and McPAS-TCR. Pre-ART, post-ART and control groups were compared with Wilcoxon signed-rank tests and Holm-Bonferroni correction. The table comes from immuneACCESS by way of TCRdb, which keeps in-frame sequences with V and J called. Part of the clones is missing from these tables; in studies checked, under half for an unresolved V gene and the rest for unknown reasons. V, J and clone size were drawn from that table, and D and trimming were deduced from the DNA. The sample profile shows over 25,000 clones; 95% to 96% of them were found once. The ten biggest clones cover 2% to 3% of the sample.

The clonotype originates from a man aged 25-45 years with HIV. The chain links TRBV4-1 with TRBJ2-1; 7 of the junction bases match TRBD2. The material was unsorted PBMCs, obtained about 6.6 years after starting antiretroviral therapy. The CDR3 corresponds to CASSQRSGDYNEQFF. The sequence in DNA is TGCGCCAGCAGCCAAAGGAGCGGGGATTACAATGAGCAGTTCTTC.